What follows are 32 T cell receptor beta chains derived from one specimen sequenced in a study of T cell changes during pregnancy in multiple sclerosis. Clones were read by immunoSEQ multiplex PCR, and TCRdb kept only the in-frame ones, dropping some. This table holds roughly 100,000 clones, about 89% found once. Sequencing was performed on peripheral blood, taken before pregnancy. These receptor sequences come from a female donor with multiple sclerosis, enrolled in a pregnancy study.

This chain connects TRBV7-9 to TRBJ1-5; 7 positions agree with TRBD1. V shed 1 base, J shed 2 bases, and the junction held 5 bases outside the gene matches. The germline V gene has CDR1 SEHNR and CDR2 FQNEAQ (reference sequence). CDR3 length equals 16 residues. The CDR3 coding sequence is TGTGCCAGCAGCTTAGGCAGGGGGATCGGCAATCAGCCCCAGCATTTT. Protein: CASSLGRGIGNQPQHF.

V and J are TRBV7-9 and TRBJ2-7; 8 bases are a match to TRBD1. Losses at the gene ends were 3 bases for V and 4 bases for J; bases not matched to a gene: 8. CDR3 length equals 15 residues. Germline values: CDR1 SEHNR, CDR2 FQNEAQ (reference sequence). The CDR3 sequence: CASSLGWGQEYEQYF. In nucleotides, the CDR3 is TGTGCCAGCAGCTTGGGGTGGGGACAGGAATACGAGCAGTACTTC.

The rearrangement links TRBV4-2 to TRBJ2-7; a weak D match, TRBD2 (5 bases). CDR3 length: 14 amino acids. Looked up from germline, CDR1 is LGHNA and CDR2 is YNFKEQ. Deletions cut 4 bases from V and 4 bases from J, with 14 bases between. This chain's CDR3 is CASSRGGLNYEQYF. Written as DNA, the CDR3 is TGTGCCAGCAGCCGAGGAGGACTTAATTACGAGCAGTACTTC.

This clone was recorded only once. This chain links TRBV10-2 with TRBJ1-5; 7 nucleotides agree with TRBD1. In germline, CDR1 is WSHSY, CDR2 SAAADI. This CDR3 has 15 amino acids. The ends lost 2 bases at V and 5 bases at J; junction bases unmatched: 6. The CDR3 sequence: CASSEAGGVYQPQHF. CDR3 DNA: TGCGCCAGCAGTGAGGCAGGGGGAGTTTATCAGCCCCAGCATTTT.

The chain carries TRBV30 and TRBJ2-3, with 7 bases aligning to TRBD2. Germline V gene sequence: CDR1 GTSNPN, CDR2 SVGIG (reference sequence). With 0 bases clipped from V and 6 bases from J, the junction kept 6 bases outside the gene matches. The CDR3 covers 14 residues. CDR3 residues: CAWSVGGSEDTQYF. The CDR3 bases are TGTGCCTGGAGTGTGGGGGGGAGTGAGGATACGCAGTATTTT.

The CDR3 reads CASSPLAGPYEQFF. CDR3 sequence (DNA): TGTGCCAGCTCACCGCTAGCGGGGCCATATGAGCAGTTCTTC. V gene TRBV18 combines with J gene TRBJ2-1, with 9 bases lining up with TRBD2. With V trimmed by 3 bases and J by 8 bases, 5 bases remained unmatched. The CDR3 loop spans 14 amino acids. CDR1 KGHSH and CDR2 LQKENI come from the germline V gene.

The chain employs TRBV6-6 and TRBJ2-5, with TRBD1 as a possible D gene (6 bases). V dropped 7 bases and J dropped 4 bases, with 10 bases sitting between them. Germline-derived CDR1 and CDR2 are MNHNY and SVGAGI (reference sequence). The CDR3 is 12 amino acids. The CDR3, as DNA: TGTGCCAGCACCAACAGGGTAGAGACCCAGTACTTC. This sequence encodes CASTNRVETQYF.

CDR3 bases: TGTGCCAGCAGTGAAAACTTCCTTATAAAGAGGGAAGCTTTCTTT. Amino acids: CASSENFLIKREAFF. The chain couples TRBV28 to TRBJ1-1; D gene uncertain. Trimming removed 5 bases at V and 8 bases at J, with 21 bases between. The CDR3 runs 15 residues. Germline V gene sequence: CDR1 MDHEN, CDR2 SYDVKM.

The chain is built from TRBV7-9 and TRBJ2-6; 8 nucleotides line up with TRBD1. CDR1 and CDR2 (germline): SEHNR, FQNEAQ (reference sequence). The CDR3 sequence is 19 residues long. The V and J ends lost 5 bases and 3 bases, in that order; junction bases with no gene match: 15. The CDR3 sequence: CASSPITGGRNLGANVLTF. CDR3 in DNA: TGTGCCAGCAGCCCGATAACAGGGGGAAGGAATCTTGGGGCCAACGTCCTGACTTTC. The full variable domain, in which reference TRBV7-9 and TRBJ2-6 provide the parts outside the CDR3, is DTGVSQNPRHKITKRGQNVTFRCDPISEHNRLYWYRQTLGQGPEFLTYFQNEAQLEKSRLLSDRFSAERPKGSFSTLEIQRTEQGDSAMYLCASSPITGGRNLGANVLTFGAGSRLTVL.

The chain combines TRBV2 with TRBJ1-5, with 7 bases that match TRBD1. The germline V gene encodes CDR1 SNHLY and CDR2 FYNNEI. The CDR3 spans 14 residues. The junction had 8 bases not matched to a gene; V was cut back by 6 bases and J by 6 bases. The CDR3 DNA follows: TGTGCCAGCAGGGCAGACAGGGAAGGTCAGCCCCAGCATTTT. Translated: CASRADREGQPQHF.

V usage is TRBV5-4 and J usage is TRBJ1-1; TRBD1 matches 9 bases. The germline CDR1 and CDR2 sequences are SGHNT and YYREEE (reference sequence). The CDR3 sequence is 17 residues long. V dropped 4 bases and J dropped 1; count of bases not matched to a gene: 11. DNA of the CDR3: TGTGCCAGCAGCGGGACCGGGACAGGGTTTGGGAACACTGAAGCTTTCTTT. It yields the protein CASSGTGTGFGNTEAFF.

The chain joins TRBV5-6 to TRBJ1-1, with TRBD1 as a possible D gene (5 bases). The V and J ends lost 2 bases and 0 bases respectively, with 11 bases between them. This CDR3 comprises 15 residues. Germline CDR1 is SGHDT and CDR2 is YYEEEE. CDR3 sequence reads: CASSFGGPLNTEAFF. The CDR3 DNA sequence: TGTGCCAGCAGCTTCGGGGGACCCCTGAACACTGAAGCTTTCTTT.

The genes are TRBV2 and TRBJ2-1, with 10 bases identical to TRBD1. The V and J ends lost 7 bases and 7 bases, in that order; junction bases with no gene match: 7. The germline CDR1 and CDR2 sequences are SNHLY and FYNNEI. The CDR3 contains 14 residues. CDR3 sequence (DNA): TGTGCCAGCAAACCGGACAGGGGGAGAAATGAGCAGTTCTTC. Protein sequence: CASKPDRGRNEQFF.

This chain uses TRBV15 with TRBJ2-2, with 9 bases matching TRBD2. V shed 5 bases and J 5 bases; nucleotides not matched to a gene: 12. CDR1 and CDR2 (germline): LNHNV, YYDKDF (reference sequence). The CDR3 totals 17 residues. The CDR3 protein is CATSQSRAGGPTGELFF. For the CDR3, the DNA is TGTGCCACCAGCCAGAGTAGGGCGGGAGGGCCTACCGGGGAGCTGTTTTTT.

The chain employs TRBV29-1 and TRBJ1-1; D is unresolved. Germline CDR1 is SQVTM and CDR2 is ANQGSEA. The CDR3 totals 13 residues. Trimming shortened V by 1 base and J by 7 bases, and 13 bases separated the two germline ends. CDR3 nucleotides: TGCAGCGTTGAAGGACCGTACACGGGTGAAGCTTTCTTT. Residues: CSVEGPYTGEAFF.

This chain connects TRBV13 to TRBJ2-3, with 7 bases that match TRBD1. This CDR3 contains 16 residues. Germline lookup yields CDR1 PRHDT and CDR2 FYEKMQ (reference sequence). Trimming at V came to 5 bases and at J to 2 bases, leaving 10 bases not matched to a gene. The CDR3 DNA sequence: TGTGCCAGCAGCCCGAAACAGGGGTATTCCACAGATACGCAGTATTTT. The encoded protein is CASSPKQGYSTDTQYF.

The genes are TRBV18 and TRBJ2-1, with a weak D call TRBD1 (5 bases). Trimming shortened V by 1 base and J by 8 bases, and 15 bases separated the two germline ends. CDR1 KGHSH and CDR2 LQKENI come from the germline V gene. The CDR3 extends over 15 amino acids. CDR3 in amino acids: CASSPLDSDVDEQFF. CDR3 in DNA: TGTGCCAGCTCACCACTTGACAGTGATGTCGATGAGCAGTTCTTC.

V gene TRBV10-3 combines with J gene TRBJ2-5; D might be TRBD1 (5 bases). From germline, CDR1 is ENHRY and CDR2 SYGVKD. Between the trimmed V and J ends, which lost 0 bases and 4 bases, there was a span of 9 bases. The CDR3 loop spans 14 amino acids. This CDR3 is CAISESRDRETQYF. The CDR3 DNA sequence: TGTGCCATCAGTGAGTCGAGAGACAGAGAGACCCAGTACTTC.

A single count supports this clone. This chain uses TRBV11-3 with TRBJ1-2, with D unclear. V was clipped by 7 bases and J by 4 bases, with 13 bases between them. The germline gives CDR1 SGHNT, CDR2 YENEEA. The CDR3 is 13 residues long. This CDR3 is CASTWAGLYGYTF. The CDR3 DNA reads TGTGCCAGCACCTGGGCGGGCCTCTATGGCTACACCTTC.

The count of this clone is one. The gene calls are TRBV5-8 and TRBJ2-7, with 7 bases matching TRBD1. The V segment lost 5 bases and the J segment 1 base; nucleotides outside the gene matches: 9. The CDR3 covers 15 residues. The V gene's germline CDR1 is SGHTS and CDR2 YDEGEE. The CDR3 DNA reads as TGTGCCAGCAGATCAATCTCGACAGGGTCCTACGAGCAGTACTTC. Encoded protein: CASRSISTGSYEQYF. The complete variable domain, with remaining parts taken from reference TRBV5-8 and TRBJ2-7, reads EAGVTQSPTHLIKTRGQQATLRCSPISGHTSVYWYQQALGLGLQFLLWYDEGEERNRGNFPPRFSGRQFPNYSSELNVNALELEDSALYLCASRSISTGSYEQYFGPGTRLTVT.

CDR3 region: CAIPLAENTGELFF. The CDR3 DNA is TGTGCCATCCCACTAGCGGAGAACACCGGGGAGCTGTTTTTT. V usage is TRBV28 and J usage is TRBJ2-2; 8 bases match TRBD2. The V gene's germline CDR1 is MDHEN and CDR2 SYDVKM. The CDR3 consists of 14 residues. The ends lost 10 bases at V and 1 base at J; junction bases unmatched: 5.

V usage is TRBV9 and J usage is TRBJ1-6, with D perhaps TRBD1 (6 bases). Germline V gives CDR1 SGDLS, CDR2 YYNGEE. The CDR3 has 17 residues. The V and J ends lost 0 bases and 10 bases respectively, with 20 bases between them. The CDR3 nucleotides read TGTGCCAGCAGCGTAGATGTCCAGGGCCCCACAGGGTCACCCCTCCACTTT. Amino acids: CASSVDVQGPTGSPLHF.

The rearrangement uses TRBV7-2 and TRBJ2-1, with TRBD2 matching 9 bases. The CDR3 is 15 residues long. J was trimmed by 8 bases and V by 0 bases; bases with no gene match: 5. Germline-derived CDR1 and CDR2 are SGHTA and FQGNSA. The CDR3 bases are TGTGCCAGCAGCTTAGCGCGGGGGGGCCGCTATGAGCAGTTCTTC. This gives the protein CASSLARGGRYEQFF.

The chain combines TRBV19 with TRBJ1-1; perhaps TRBD1 as D (6 bases). V dropped 6 bases and J dropped 1 base, with 15 bases sitting between them. Germline CDR1 LNHDA, CDR2 SQIVND (reference sequence). The length of the CDR3 is 15 residues. CDR3 residues: CASSPGQKKNTEAFF. For the CDR3, the DNA is TGTGCCAGTAGCCCTGGACAGAAGAAGAACACTGAAGCTTTCTTT.

The chain uses TRBV4-1 and TRBJ2-3, with D unclear. The germline V gene encodes CDR1 MGHRA and CDR2 YSYEKL. The CDR3 is 14 residues long. Trimming took 0 bases from V and 0 from J, leaving 4 bases between them. CDR3 amino acids: CASSQEQSTDTQYF. CDR3 nucleotide sequence: TGCGCCAGCAGCCAAGAGCAGAGCACAGATACGCAGTATTTT.

J is TRBJ2-3 and V is TRBV15, with TRBD2 matching over 11 bases. With 1 base clipped from V and 7 bases from J, the junction kept 4 bases outside the gene matches. The V gene's germline CDR1 is LNHNV and CDR2 YYDKDF (reference sequence). This CDR3 has 15 residues. The CDR3 region is CATSRVLAGVNTQYF. The CDR3 DNA is TGTGCCACCAGCAGAGTACTAGCGGGAGTGAATACGCAGTATTTT.

CDR3 DNA sequence: TGTGCCAGCAGCTTTCCGGTCTACGAGCAGTACTTC. Amino acids: CASSFPVYEQYF. V is TRBV5-5 and J is TRBJ2-7, with D unclear. V lost 2 bases, J lost 3 bases, and 6 bases lay in between. Per germline, CDR1 SGHKS and CDR2 YYEKEE (reference sequence). The CDR3 consists of 12 residues.

The chain carries TRBV28 and TRBJ1-6; 7 nucleotides align to TRBD1. This CDR3 has 15 residues. Trimming removed 1 base from V and 6 bases from J; junction bases left unmatched: 3. CDR1 MDHEN and CDR2 SYDVKM come from the germline V gene. The CDR3: CASSLYRGSNSPLHF. CDR3 nucleotide sequence: TGTGCCAGCAGTTTATACAGGGGATCTAATTCACCCCTCCACTTT.

V usage is TRBV6-1 and J usage is TRBJ1-2; 10 nucleotides agree with TRBD1. With 5 bases clipped from V and 4 bases from J, the junction kept 4 bases outside the gene matches. CDR1 MNHNS and CDR2 SASEGT come from the germline V gene. The CDR3 runs 14 residues. CDR3 residues: CASSQRTGGYGYTF. The CDR3 bases are TGTGCCAGCAGTCAAAGGACAGGGGGCTATGGCTACACCTTC.

V gene TRBV28 combines with J gene TRBJ2-1, with D perhaps matching TRBD2 (5 bases). The CDR3 covers 14 residues. Trimming cost V 6 bases and J 9 bases, with 18 bases left between them. The germline gives CDR1 MDHEN, CDR2 SYDVKM. The DNA for the CDR3 is TGTGCCAGCAGCGCTCCCAGAAGCGGTGGTGAGCAGTTCTTC. This translates into CASSAPRSGGEQFF.

The chain has TRBV13 and TRBJ2-1, with TRBD2 matching 9 bases. Germline values: CDR1 PRHDT, CDR2 FYEKMQ (reference sequence). V shed 6 bases, J shed 2 bases, and the junction held 8 bases outside the gene matches. The CDR3 contains 16 residues. CDR3 sequence (DNA): TGTGCCAGCAGGGAGACGGGCGGGGGGGCCTACAATGAGCAGTTCTTC. This gives the protein CASRETGGGAYNEQFF.

The chain employs TRBV25-1 and TRBJ2-3; 7 bases are shared with TRBD1. Germline values: CDR1 MGHDK, CDR2 SYGVNS. V gave up 2 bases and J gave up 3 bases; unmatched junction bases: 5. The CDR3 is 15 residues long. CDR3 loop: CASSEPSQGTDTQYF. In nucleotides, the CDR3 is TGTGCCAGCAGTGAACCCTCACAGGGGACAGATACGCAGTATTTT.